This T cell receptor (beta chain) was observed in a study of blood T cell repertoires in COVID-19. Study at large: Samples came from the United States, Italy and Spain, spanning acute and convalescent COVID-19. From T cells, B-cell-depleted T cells, or PBMCs came the material, which was cDNA or gDNA.

Study processing details: For nucleated cells, counts were estimated from reference gene primer amplification. The repertoire was sequenced with immunoSEQ multiplex PCR; TCRdb's copy has only in-frame clones and lacks some. D and trimming were read from the DNA, whereas the V and J calls and clone size are those reported in that table. Altogether roughly 200,000 clones are present, about 88% being singletons, with the ten largest covering 2.9%. The CDR3 runs to 15 residues. Germline loops: CDR1 SGHAT, CDR2 FQNNGV. Trimming pared 5 bases from V and 2 bases from J, leaving 15 bases between. The chain joins TRBV11-2 to TRBJ1-2; TRBD1 is a possible D gene (6 bases). This TCR was sampled from a woman in her twenties or thirties with active or convalescent COVID-19. Sequencing was carried out using peripheral blood. The CDR3 loop reads CASSITGSLNYGYTF. In nucleotides, the CDR3 is TGTGCCAGCAGCATCACAGGGAGTCTAAACTATGGCTACACCTTC. Using reference TRBV11-2 and TRBJ1-2 for the parts outside the CDR3, the full variable domain is EAGVAQSPRYKIIEKRQSVAFWCNPISGHATLYWYQQILGQGPKLLIQFQNNGVVDDSQLPKDRFSAERLKGVDSTLKIQPAKLEDSAVYLCASSITGSLNYGYTFGSGTRLTVV.